The sequence of this T cell receptor beta chain was determined in a study of regulatory and conventional T cells in RAG deficiency. Blood CD4+ CD25-low CD127-high conventional T cells supplied the genomic DNA template. Overall study results and limits: Compared with controls, unique Treg TCR beta sequences dropped about 100-fold in Omenn syndrome and CID/AS.

Germline-derived CDR1 and CDR2 are SGHKS and YYEKEE (reference sequence). The V end was cut by 3 bases, the J end by 1 base, with 22 bases between. The CDR3 runs to 18 residues. Generated by immunoSEQ multiplex PCR, the TCRdb table keeps only in-frame clones and is missing some. The sample has around 25,000 clones, approximately 96% seen once. About this clone: Its antigen is still unknown.

These data were likewise used in another study, on regulatory T cells. That study reports: Amplification used 52 TRBV primers and 13 TRBJ primers.

The chain links TRBV5-5 to TRBJ1-1, with D maybe TRBD1 (6 bases). The source of this sequence is a human donor in good health. Material: CD25- CD4+ T cells sorted from blood. The CDR3 region has the DNA TGTGCCAGCAGCTGGGGAACAGGGTCTGTACTGCAGAACACTGAAGCTTTCTTT. It translates to CASSWGTGSVLQNTEAFF.